Following are 30 T cell receptor beta chains from one sample sequenced in a study of T cell changes during pregnancy in multiple sclerosis. TCRdb's table, derived via immunoSEQ multiplex PCR, lists solely in-frame clones and lacks some. The sample carries under 60,000 clones, around 91% recorded once. Specimen: CD4+ T cells from peripheral blood mononuclear cells, collected in the second trimester of pregnancy. The receptors stem from a female donor in good health, enrolled as a control in a pregnancy study.

The V gene is TRBV30, the J gene TRBJ1-3, with no clear D. This CDR3 has 14 residues. Germline V gives CDR1 GTSNPN, CDR2 SVGIG (reference sequence). Trimming left V 0 bases short and J 4 bases short, with 10 bases between. The CDR3 is CAWSVNKNGNTIYF. CDR3 DNA sequence: TGTGCCTGGAGTGTAAACAAGAACGGAAACACCATATATTTT.

The chain uses TRBV11-3 and TRBJ1-6; 7 bases agree with TRBD1. The CDR3 is made up of 17 amino acids. V dropped 1 base and J dropped 7; count of bases not matched to a gene: 10. Germline CDR1 reads SGHNT; CDR2 reads YENEEA. This chain's CDR3 is CASSLGQGTSGNSPLHF. CDR3 coding DNA: TGTGCCAGCAGCTTAGGACAGGGTACTTCTGGGAATTCACCCCTCCACTTT.

The V call is TRBV5-5, the J call TRBJ1-2; possible D gene TRBD1, 6 bases. Per the germline V gene, CDR1 is SGHKS and CDR2 is YYEKEE (reference sequence). The CDR3 runs to 16 residues. Deletions cut 5 bases from V and 6 bases from J, with 23 bases between. This CDR3 is CASRMNPGASSHGYTF. CDR3 nucleotide sequence: TGTGCCAGCAGGATGAATCCAGGGGCGAGTTCACATGGCTACACCTTC.

The V gene is TRBV5-8, the J gene TRBJ2-2; 7 positions match TRBD1. Unmatched junction bases numbered 7, after V lost 4 bases and J lost 4 bases. The length of the CDR3 is 15 residues. From germline, CDR1 is SGHTS and CDR2 YDEGEE. The CDR3 region has the DNA TGTGCCAGCAGCCGACAGGGTCAAACCACCGGGGAGCTGTTTTTT. Translated: CASSRQGQTTGELFF.

The gene calls are TRBV5-4 and TRBJ2-5; D is unresolved. The DNA end favors TRBJ2-7, so the J call may be wrong. The germline V gene encodes CDR1 SGHNT and CDR2 YYREEE (reference sequence). CDR3 length: 14 residues. The CDR3 spells CASSPIHRAYEQYF. CDR3 DNA: TGTGCCAGCAGCCCAATCCACAGAGCCTACGAGCAGTACTTC.

The chain links TRBV5-4 to TRBJ1-2; D ambiguous. V dropped 0 bases and J dropped 4 bases, with 7 bases sitting between them. The CDR3 sequence is 13 residues long. Germline-derived CDR1 and CDR2 are SGHNT and YYREEE (reference sequence). For the CDR3, the DNA is TGTGCCAGCAGCTTGGAACAGAGCTATGGCTACACCTTC. As protein: CASSLEQSYGYTF.

The chain couples TRBV6-5 to TRBJ2-5; D gene unclear. V was trimmed by 5 bases and J by 2 bases, leaving 9 bases between them. This CDR3 spans 13 amino acids. Germline CDR1 is MNHEY and CDR2 is SVGAGI. CDR3 sequence: CASSRDKQETQYF. DNA of the CDR3: TGTGCCAGCAGTCGAGATAAGCAAGAGACCCAGTACTTC.

This clone turned up a few times. This chain uses TRBV7-8 with TRBJ2-7; D is perhaps TRBD2 (6 bases). The CDR3 length is 16 residues. The V gene's germline CDR1 is SGHVS and CDR2 FQNEAQ. Trimming removed 2 bases from V and 1 base from J, with 15 bases in between. The DNA of the CDR3 is TGTGCCAGCAGCTTAAGTTACGGGAGCCAATCCTACGAGCAGTACTTC. Amino acid sequence: CASSLSYGSQSYEQYF.

V and J are TRBV6-5 and TRBJ1-1, with D unresolved. Looked up from germline, CDR1 is MNHEY and CDR2 is SVGAGI. The V gene lost 0 bases and the J gene lost 10 bases, with 12 bases spanning the gap. The CDR3 spans 13 residues. DNA of the CDR3: TGTGCCAGCAGTTACTCGCTGGATCGGGGAGCTTTCTTT. Encoded protein: CASSYSLDRGAFF.

The chain has TRBV5-6 and TRBJ2-5; D might be TRBD2 (6 bases). The CDR3 is 13 amino acids. Germline-derived CDR1 and CDR2 are SGHDT and YYEEEE. The V and J ends lost 1 base and 5 bases respectively, with 9 bases between them. The CDR3 region is CASSLMAGETQYF. CDR3 nucleotides: TGTGCCAGCAGCTTGATGGCGGGGGAGACCCAGTACTTC.

V is TRBV4-3 and J is TRBJ2-7; weak D call: TRBD2 (6 bases). Germline loops: CDR1 LGHNA, CDR2 YSLEER. The CDR3 length is 16 residues. V was cut by 3 bases and J by 7 bases, with 22 bases left in between. CDR3 loop: CASSHGTRDWQGEQYF. The CDR3 coding sequence is TGCGCCAGCAGCCACGGCACCCGGGACTGGCAAGGGGAGCAGTACTTC.

V is TRBV20-1 and J is TRBJ2-7; D ambiguous. Trimming shortened V by 3 bases and J by 2 bases, and 5 bases separated the two germline ends. The CDR3 sequence is 11 residues long. From germline, CDR1 is DFQATT and CDR2 SNEGSKA (reference sequence). DNA for the CDR3: TGCAGTGCTAGCAGGCCCTACGAGCAGTACTTC. This translates into CSASRPYEQYF.

J is TRBJ2-1 and V is TRBV9; D gene ambiguous. The CDR3 runs 11 residues. V was cut by 2 bases and J by 10 bases, with 7 bases left in between. CDR1 and CDR2 (germline): SGDLS, YYNGEE. CDR3 amino acids: CASSVREEQFF. The CDR3 DNA follows: TGTGCCAGCAGCGTTCGCGAAGAGCAGTTCTTC.

The CDR3 nucleotides read TGTGCCAGCAGTTACGGGACAGGGTTGAATGAGCAGTTCTTC. It yields the protein CASSYGTGLNEQFF. The chain has TRBV6-6 and TRBJ2-1; 9 positions agree with TRBD1. The V gene's germline CDR1 is MNHNY and CDR2 SVGAGI (reference sequence). This CDR3 region has 14 residues. V gave up 2 bases and J gave up 7 bases; unmatched junction bases: 3.

J is TRBJ1-4 and V is TRBV29-1; D might be TRBD1 (6 bases). V lost 3 bases and J lost 7, with 12 bases in between. CDR3 length: 13 amino acids. Germline assignment: CDR1 SQVTM and CDR2 ANQGSEA. CDR3 loop: CSVEAKGGEKLFF. CDR3 sequence (DNA): TGCAGCGTTGAGGCGAAAGGGGGTGAAAAACTGTTTTTT.

The chain uses TRBV9 and TRBJ2-5, with D possibly matching TRBD2 (5 bases). The V and J ends lost 4 bases and 5 bases respectively, with 15 bases between them. This CDR3 spans 14 amino acids. Per the germline V gene, CDR1 is SGDLS and CDR2 is YYNGEE. DNA of the CDR3: TGTGCCAGCAGCTCCGCGGGCCGAACGGAGACCCAGTACTTC. It encodes CASSSAGRTETQYF.

The rearrangement links TRBV2 to TRBJ2-7; tentative D call: TRBD1 (6 bases). The CDR3 is made up of 14 amino acids. V lost 4 bases and J lost 1, with 11 bases in between. Germline CDR1 SNHLY, CDR2 FYNNEI. CDR3 coding DNA: TGTGCCAGCAGTGGATCCAGGGGATCCTACGAGCAGTACTTC. As protein: CASSGSRGSYEQYF.

This clone was seen once. The chain has TRBV4-3 and TRBJ1-6; TRBD1 aligns across 7 bases. This CDR3 spans 15 amino acids. The germline gives CDR1 LGHNA, CDR2 YSLEER. Losses at the gene ends were 0 bases for V and 9 bases for J; bases not matched to a gene: 5. CDR3 residues: CASSQDDRVGSPLHF. Written as DNA, the CDR3 is TGCGCCAGCAGCCAAGATGACAGGGTTGGTTCACCCCTCCACTTT.

The rearrangement links TRBV2 to TRBJ2-4; D perhaps matches TRBD1 (5 bases). The length of the CDR3 is 14 residues. Germline V gene sequence: CDR1 SNHLY, CDR2 FYNNEI. V was pared by 5 bases and J by 5 bases, with 13 bases between. CDR3: CASSWGPSENIQYF. The CDR3 coding sequence is TGTGCCAGCAGTTGGGGCCCCTCGGAAAACATTCAGTACTTC.

The chain links TRBV30 to TRBJ2-5, with D maybe TRBD2 (5 bases). Looked up from germline, CDR1 is GTSNPN and CDR2 is SVGIG (reference sequence). V lost 2 bases and J lost 5, with 9 bases in between. CDR3 size: 12 residues. The CDR3 region has the DNA TGTGCCTGGAGTCCAGAGGGCGAGACCCAGTACTTC. Translation gives CAWSPEGETQYF.

The chain uses TRBV4-3 and TRBJ1-4; no clear D. The V gene lost 4 bases and the J gene lost 9 bases, with 18 bases spanning the gap. The germline CDR1 and CDR2 sequences are LGHNA and YSLEER. The length of the CDR3 is 15 residues. Here the CDR3 DNA reads TGCGCCAGCAGCCGCCTCACAACAGAGCCGAAAAAACTGTTTTTT. Protein product: CASSRLTTEPKKLFF.

The chain combines TRBV9 with TRBJ2-1; D perhaps matches TRBD1 (6 bases). Germline V gene data show CDR1 as SGDLS and CDR2 as YYNGEE. Trimming stripped 4 bases from V and 14 bases from J, with 19 bases between. The CDR3 totals 13 residues. The CDR3 here is CASSPKRDISEFF. The CDR3 DNA is TGTGCCAGCAGCCCGAAAAGGGACATAAGTGAGTTCTTC.

The chain combines TRBV6-6 with TRBJ1-3, with TRBD1 identical over 7 bases. The CDR3 has 15 residues. The germline gives CDR1 MNHNY, CDR2 SVGAGI (reference sequence). J gave up 0 bases and V 8 bases, and 7 bases lay outside the gene matches. CDR3 nucleotide sequence: TGTGCCAGCTTGACAGGGCCGACCTCTGGAAACACCATATATTTT. Its protein product is CASLTGPTSGNTIYF.

The chain combines TRBV30 with TRBJ2-3; TRBD2 aligns across 10 bases. Germline V gene data show CDR1 as GTSNPN and CDR2 as SVGIG (reference sequence). V lost 2 bases to trimming and J lost 9 bases; unmatched junction nucleotides: 11. This CDR3 is built from 15 residues. In DNA form, the CDR3 reads TGTGCCTGGAGTTCTTCTAGCGGGGGCTCATTGACGCAGTATTTT. Translation: CAWSSSSGGSLTQYF.

The gene calls are TRBV6-5 and TRBJ1-4, with 9 bases matching TRBD1. Germline lookup yields CDR1 MNHEY and CDR2 SVGAGI. The junction had 6 bases not matched to a gene; V was cut back by 2 bases and J by 8 bases. The CDR3 consists of 15 residues. The CDR3 loop reads CASSYTGGAGEKLFF. The CDR3 coding sequence is TGTGCCAGCAGTTACACAGGGGGCGCAGGGGAAAAACTGTTTTTT.

CDR3 sequence: CASTSGYSYNEQFF. CDR3 sequence (DNA): TGTGCCAGTACTAGCGGTTACTCCTACAATGAGCAGTTCTTC. The V gene is TRBV19, the J gene TRBJ2-1; 7 positions match TRBD2. CDR3 length: 14 residues. The J segment lost 0 bases and the V segment lost 7 bases, leaving 3 bases of the junction unmatched. Germline V lookup: CDR1 LNHDA, CDR2 SQIVND (reference sequence).

CDR3 DNA: TGTGCCAGTAGATATCCGGGACAGGGGGCGGCCAACGTCCTGACTTTC. This sequence encodes CASRYPGQGAANVLTF. The rearrangement links TRBV19 to TRBJ2-6; the match to TRBD1 covers 12 bases. CDR1 and CDR2 (germline): LNHDA, SQIVND (reference sequence). This CDR3 is built from 16 residues. Losses at the gene ends were 6 bases for V and 6 bases for J; bases not matched to a gene: 6.

This chain joins TRBV15 and TRBJ2-3; 10 positions match TRBD1. With V trimmed by 3 bases and J by 5 bases, 8 bases remained unmatched. Germline CDR1 reads LNHNV; CDR2 reads YYDKDF (reference sequence). The CDR3 length is 16 residues. The CDR3 spells CATSSEKGTGVDTQYF. The CDR3 nucleotides are TGTGCCACCAGCAGCGAAAAAGGGACAGGGGTAGATACGCAGTATTTT. The variable domain in full, completed from reference TRBV15 and TRBJ2-3, reads DAMVIQNPRYQVTQFGKPVTLSCSQTLNHNVMYWYQQKSSQAPKLLFHYYDKDFNNEADTPDNFQSRRPNTSFCFLDIRSPGLGDTAMYLCATSSEKGTGVDTQYFGPGTRLTVL.

The V gene is TRBV11-3, the J gene TRBJ1-1, with a weak D call TRBD1 (5 bases). With 5 bases removed from V and 5 bases from J, the gap between germline ends came to 9 bases. In germline, CDR1 is SGHNT, CDR2 YENEEA. The CDR3 is 12 amino acids. CDR3 loop: CASSVGGTEAFF. In nucleotides, the CDR3 is TGTGCCAGCAGCGTGGGGGGGACTGAAGCTTTCTTT.

The gene calls are TRBV7-8 and TRBJ2-7; 10 bases align to TRBD2. Trimming cost V 7 bases and J 2 bases; bases outside gene matches: 8. CDR1 SGHVS and CDR2 FQNEAQ come from the germline V gene. The CDR3 loop spans 15 amino acids. The CDR3 sequence: CASTQLAGAPYEQYF. CDR3 DNA sequence: TGTGCCAGCACCCAGCTAGCGGGGGCCCCCTACGAGCAGTACTTC.